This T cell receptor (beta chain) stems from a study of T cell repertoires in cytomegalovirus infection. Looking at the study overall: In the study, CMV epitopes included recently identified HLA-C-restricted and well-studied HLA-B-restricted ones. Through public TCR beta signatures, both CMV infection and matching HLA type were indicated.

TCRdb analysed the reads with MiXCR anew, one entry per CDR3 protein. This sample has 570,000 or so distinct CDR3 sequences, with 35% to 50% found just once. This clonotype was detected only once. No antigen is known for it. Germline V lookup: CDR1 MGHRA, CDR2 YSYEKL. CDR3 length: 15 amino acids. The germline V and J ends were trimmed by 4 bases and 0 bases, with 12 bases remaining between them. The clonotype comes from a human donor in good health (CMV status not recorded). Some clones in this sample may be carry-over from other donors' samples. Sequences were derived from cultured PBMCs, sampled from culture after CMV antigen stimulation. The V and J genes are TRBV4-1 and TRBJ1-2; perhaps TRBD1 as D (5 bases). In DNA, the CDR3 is TGCGCCAGCAGCCCCACTCAGGGAACTAACTATGGCTACACCTTC. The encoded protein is CASSPTQGTNYGYTF.